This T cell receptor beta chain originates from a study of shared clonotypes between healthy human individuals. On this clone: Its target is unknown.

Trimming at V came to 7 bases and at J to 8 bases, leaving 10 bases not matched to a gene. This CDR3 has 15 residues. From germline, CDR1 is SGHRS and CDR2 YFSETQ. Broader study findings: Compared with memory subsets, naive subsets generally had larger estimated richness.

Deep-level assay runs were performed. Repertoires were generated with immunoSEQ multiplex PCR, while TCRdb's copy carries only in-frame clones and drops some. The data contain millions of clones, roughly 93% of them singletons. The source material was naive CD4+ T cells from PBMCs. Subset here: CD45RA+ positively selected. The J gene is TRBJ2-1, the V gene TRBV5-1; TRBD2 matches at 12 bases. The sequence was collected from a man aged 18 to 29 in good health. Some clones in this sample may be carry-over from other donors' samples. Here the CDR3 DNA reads TGCGCCAGCTCCTGGGCTAGCGGGAGGGCGTATGAGCAGTTCTTC. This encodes CASSWASGRAYEQFF.